Below, one T cell receptor beta chain is given with its context. There is no known antigen for this receptor. Per-nucleotide qualities are absent, and no much larger clonotype sits a single base away. Expansion of CD8+CD57+ cells had been shown by flow cytometry in the patients chosen for sequencing. Every patient had a diagnosis of severe acquired aplastic anemia based on International Study of Aplastic Anemia and Agranulocytosis and Camitta criteria. Patients had received no therapy at the time of blood sampling. TCR repertoires of sorted CD4+ and CD8+ blood T cells from severe aplastic anemia patients and healthy subjects were deep-sequenced in the study. Patients were enrolled in the USA under clinicaltrials.gov protocols 00001620, 01623167, 00001397, 00071045, 00081523 and 00961064. Ficoll-Paque density gradient centrifugation was used to isolate peripheral blood mononuclear cells. CD4+ and CD8+ T cells were sorted by FACS or magnetic beads before DNA extraction.

Profiling of TCR beta VDJ combinations and CDR3 sequences used genomic DNA as the template. An Illumina HiSeq 2000 was the platform used for TCR repertoire sequencing. In the authors' own workflow: Repertoire assessment relied on Simpson's diversity index, CDR3 size and DJ length profiles, and TRBV/TRBJ rearrangement plots. The immunodominant clone was defined as the most abundant DNA sequence in deep sequencing data. CDR3 amino acid sequences were screened for sharing across subjects and compared with published repertoires and the VDJdb database. TCRdb ran its own pipeline on the public reads, namely fastp trimming at Q25 and MiXCR clone calling, and kept in-frame beta chains. Each entry is one CDR3 protein sequence, shown with its most common DNA and genes. TCRdb, not the original authors, processed these V and J calls. This sample is represented by tens of thousands of distinct CDR3 sequences; around 70% of them were singletons. The ten most abundant clones make up roughly 80% of the sample.

This sample stems from a study of CD8+CD57+ T cells in acquired aplastic anemia listed by TCRdb under 2018. Regarding the research as a whole: Extracted DNA from sorted CD4+ and CD8+ cells averaged around 3.2 ug, ranging from about 0.17 to 27.4 ug. A CD8+CD57+ expansion meant a frequency higher than the mean frequency seen in healthy subjects.

The germline V gene specifies SGHAT as CDR1 and FQNNGV as CDR2. Trimming leaves V shorter by 4 bases and J shorter by 1 base, with the junction holding 7 bases beyond the gene matches. The CDR3 has 17 amino acids, counting the end cysteine and phenylalanine. Only CDR3 DNA remains: 51 bases, in frame from the first base. General findings and caveats noted by the study authors: Roughly 29 CD8+ CDR3 sequences were found in both patients and controls but appeared to be highly expressed in patients and within the immunodominant clones of the patients. No significant difference in CD8+ Simpson's diversity was found between patients and healthy controls (P=0.060).

The V and J segments used are TRBV11-2 and TRBJ1-6; 7 bases in between match TRBD1. The sequenced sample consisted of sorted CD4+, CD8+, or CD8+CD57+ T cells (not recorded which) from PBMCs. The clonotype originates from a human donor with aplastic anemia. CDR3 reads: CASSWRQGESYNSPLHF. The DNA sequence follows: TGTGCCAGCAGCTGGAGACAGGGCGAATCCTATAATTCACCCCTCCACTTT.